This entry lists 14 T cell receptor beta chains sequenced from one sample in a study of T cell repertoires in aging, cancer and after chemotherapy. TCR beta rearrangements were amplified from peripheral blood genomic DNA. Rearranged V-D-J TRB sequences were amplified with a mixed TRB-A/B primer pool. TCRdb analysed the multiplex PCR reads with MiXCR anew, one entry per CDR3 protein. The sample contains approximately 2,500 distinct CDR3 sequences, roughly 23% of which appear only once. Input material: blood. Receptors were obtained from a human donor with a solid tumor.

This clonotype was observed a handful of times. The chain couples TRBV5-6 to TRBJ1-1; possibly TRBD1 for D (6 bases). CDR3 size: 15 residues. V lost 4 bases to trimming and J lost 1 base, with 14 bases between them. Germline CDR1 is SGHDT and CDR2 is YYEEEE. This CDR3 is CASSLWDKGNTEAFF. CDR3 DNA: TGTGCCAGCAGCCTATGGGACAAGGGGAACACTGAAGCTTTCTTT.

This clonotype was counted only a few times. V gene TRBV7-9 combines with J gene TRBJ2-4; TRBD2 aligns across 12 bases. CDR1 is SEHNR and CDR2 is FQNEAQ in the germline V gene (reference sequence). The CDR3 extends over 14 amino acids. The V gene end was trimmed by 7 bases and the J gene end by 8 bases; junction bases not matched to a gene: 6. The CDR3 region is CASTTSGGVDIQYF. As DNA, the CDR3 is TGTGCCAGCACGACTAGCGGGGGAGTAGACATTCAGTACTTC.

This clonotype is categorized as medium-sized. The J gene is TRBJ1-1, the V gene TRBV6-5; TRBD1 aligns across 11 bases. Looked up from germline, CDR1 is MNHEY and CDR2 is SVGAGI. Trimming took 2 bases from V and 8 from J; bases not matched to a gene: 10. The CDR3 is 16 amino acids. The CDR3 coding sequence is TGTGCCAGCAGTTACGGAGGACAGGGGGCATACGACGAAGCTTTCTTT. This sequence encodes CASSYGGQGAYDEAFF.

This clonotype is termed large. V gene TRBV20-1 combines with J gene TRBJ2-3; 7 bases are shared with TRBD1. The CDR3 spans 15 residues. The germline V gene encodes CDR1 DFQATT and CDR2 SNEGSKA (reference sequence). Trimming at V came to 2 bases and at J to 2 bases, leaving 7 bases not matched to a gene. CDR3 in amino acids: CSARIGDRDTDTQYF. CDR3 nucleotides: TGCAGTGCTAGAATCGGGGACAGAGACACAGATACGCAGTATTTT.

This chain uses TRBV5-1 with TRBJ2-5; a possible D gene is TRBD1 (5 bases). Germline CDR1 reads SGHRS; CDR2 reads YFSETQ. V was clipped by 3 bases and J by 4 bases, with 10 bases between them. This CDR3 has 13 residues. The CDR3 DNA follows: TGCGCCAGCAGCTCCCAGGGATTAGAGACCCAGTACTTC. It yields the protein CASSSQGLETQYF. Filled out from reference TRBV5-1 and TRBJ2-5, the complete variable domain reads KAGVTQTPRYLIKTRGQQVTLSCSPISGHRSVSWYQQTPGQGLQFLFEYFSETQRNKGNFPGRFSGRQFSNSRSEMNVSTLELGDSALYLCASSSQGLETQYFGPGTRLLVL.

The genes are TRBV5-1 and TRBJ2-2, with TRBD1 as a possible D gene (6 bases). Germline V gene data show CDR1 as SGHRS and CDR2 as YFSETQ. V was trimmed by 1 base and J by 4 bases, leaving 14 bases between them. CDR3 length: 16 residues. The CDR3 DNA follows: TGCGCCAGCAGCTTGTCCCCAGGGGCCCCCACCGGGGAGCTGTTTTTT. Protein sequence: CASSLSPGAPTGELFF.

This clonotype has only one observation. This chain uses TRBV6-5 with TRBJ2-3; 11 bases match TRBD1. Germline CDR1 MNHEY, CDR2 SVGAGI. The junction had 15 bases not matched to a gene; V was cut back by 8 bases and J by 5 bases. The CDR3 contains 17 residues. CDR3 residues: CASSRRPGQGEVDTQYF. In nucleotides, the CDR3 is TGTGCCAGCTCACGACGACCGGGACAGGGGGAGGTAGATACGCAGTATTTT.

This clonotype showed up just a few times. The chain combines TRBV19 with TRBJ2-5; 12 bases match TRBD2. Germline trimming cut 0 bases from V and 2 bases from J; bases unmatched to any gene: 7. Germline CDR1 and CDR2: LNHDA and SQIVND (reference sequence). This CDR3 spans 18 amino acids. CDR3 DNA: TGTGCCAGTAGTATAGATCCCCTTGGACTAGCGGGGCAAGAGACCCAGTACTTC. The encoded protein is CASSIDPLGLAGQETQYF.

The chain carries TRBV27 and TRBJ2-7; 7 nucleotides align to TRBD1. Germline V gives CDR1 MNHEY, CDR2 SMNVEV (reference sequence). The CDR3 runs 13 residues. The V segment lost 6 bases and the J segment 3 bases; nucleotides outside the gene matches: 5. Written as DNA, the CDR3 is TGTGCCAGCAGCCGACAGGGAAGCTACGAGCAGTACTTC. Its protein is CASSRQGSYEQYF.

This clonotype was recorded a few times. CDR3 residues: CASSQEVRGLVDGYTF. The CDR3 DNA sequence: TGCGCCAGCAGCCAAGAAGTCCGGGGTCTCGTCGATGGCTACACCTTC. This chain uses TRBV4-3 with TRBJ1-2; D uncertain. The CDR3 is 16 residues long. CDR1 and CDR2 (germline): LGHNA, YSLEER. Trimming removed 0 bases at V and 6 bases at J, with 17 bases between.

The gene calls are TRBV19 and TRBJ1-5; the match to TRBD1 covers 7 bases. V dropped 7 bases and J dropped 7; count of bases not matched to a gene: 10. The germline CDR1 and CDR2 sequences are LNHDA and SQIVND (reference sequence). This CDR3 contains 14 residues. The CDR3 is CASTTTGLRQPQHF. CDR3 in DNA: TGTGCCAGTACTACGACAGGGCTTAGGCAGCCCCAGCATTTT.

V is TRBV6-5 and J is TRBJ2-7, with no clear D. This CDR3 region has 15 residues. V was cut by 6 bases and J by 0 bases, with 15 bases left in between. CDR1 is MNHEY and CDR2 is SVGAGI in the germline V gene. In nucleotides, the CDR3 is TGTGCCAGCAGCTTCCTGGTTGGCGGCTCCTACGAGCAGTACTTC. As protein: CASSFLVGGSYEQYF.

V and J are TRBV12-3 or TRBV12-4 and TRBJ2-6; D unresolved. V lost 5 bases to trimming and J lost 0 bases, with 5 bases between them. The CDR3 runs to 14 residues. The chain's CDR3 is CASSQSSGANVLTF. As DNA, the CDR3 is TGTGCCAGCAGTCAGAGCTCTGGGGCCAACGTCCTGACTTTC.

The DNA for the CDR3 is TGTGCCAGCAGCGTAGGGCTAGGGTACGGAGAGACCCAGTACTTC. This sequence encodes CASSVGLGYGETQYF. This rearrangement joins TRBV9 to TRBJ2-5; D is uncertain. Germline V gene data show CDR1 as SGDLS and CDR2 as YYNGEE. CDR3 length: 15 amino acids. The V gene lost 0 bases and the J gene lost 4 bases, with 13 bases spanning the gap.